This T cell receptor (beta chain) came from a study of shared T cell receptors in the human thymus. Profiling relied on immunoSEQ multiplex PCR, and the TCRdb table lists in-frame clones only, not all of them. The sample consists of some 660,000 clones, 70% to 90% of them appearing once. The sample was also linked to a second study, of human thymus T cells. That paper states: Apparent skewing of V and J gene usage characterized both thymic and blood repertoires.

This clonotype was obtained from a boy younger than two with a congenital heart defect. Material for sequencing was thymocytes.

The CDR3 spells CASSLRQSDGYTF. The CDR3 coding sequence is TGTGCCAGCAGCTTACGACAGAGTGATGGCTACACCTTC. This sequence joins TRBV5-4 and TRBJ1-2; D may be TRBD1 (5 bases). The CDR3 runs 13 residues. CDR1 is SGHNT and CDR2 is YYREEE in the germline V gene (reference sequence). Trimming took 2 bases from V and 6 from J, leaving 11 bases between them. The full variable domain, its missing parts supplied by reference TRBV5-4 and TRBJ1-2, is ETGVTQSPTHLIKTRGQQVTLRCSSQSGHNTVSWYQQALGQGPQFIFQYYREEENGRGNFPPRFSGLQFPNYSSELNVNALELDDSALYLCASSLRQSDGYTFGSGTRLTVV.